This is a list of T cell receptor beta chains from one sample in a study of cytomegalovirus exposure and HLA in healthy donors. Libraries were prepared by immunoSEQ multiplex PCR; TCRdb keeps only in-frame clonotypes and omits some of them. The sample contains just over 150,000 clones, roughly 80% of which appear only once. The sample consisted of PBMCs. All receptors derive from a female donor in good health and CMV-seronegative. Both conserved end residues are part of each CDR3. A D gene is named only where the DNA matches it firmly. Rows may omit the clone size; those that give it use once, few, many or a size class.

-	TRBV5-6	-	TRBJ2-2	CASSSGRRGATGELFF	TGTGCCAGCAGCTCCGGCCGCAGGGGAGCCACCGGGGAGCTGTTTTTT
-	TRBV12-5	-	TRBJ1-3	CASGLAPGDTIYF	TGTGCTAGTGGTTTGGCCCCGGGAGACACCATATATTTT
TRBD2	TRBV7-9	-	TRBJ2-1	CASSPPSGPSYNEQFF	TGTGCCAGCAGCCCCCCTAGCGGCCCTTCCTACAATGAGCAGTTCTTC
-	TRBV5-1	few	TRBJ2-7	CASSYDGAEAYEQYF	TGCGCCAGCAGTTATGATGGTGCGGAGGCCTACGAGCAGTACTTC
-	TRBV6-1	-	TRBJ2-7	CASSPQGREQYF	TGTGCCAGCAGTCCTCAGGGTAGGGAGCAGTACTTC
TRBD1	TRBV18	-	TRBJ1-1	CASSPPGQAEAFF	TGTGCCAGCTCACCGCCGGGACAGGCTGAAGCTTTCTTT
TRBD2	TRBV9	-	TRBJ2-1	CASSARLAGGTYEQFF	TGTGCCAGCAGCGCGAGACTAGCGGGGGGAACCTATGAGCAGTTCTTC
-	TRBV19	-	TRBJ1-1	CASSPSWGSNTEAFF	TGTGCCAGTAGTCCTAGCTGGGGTTCGAACACTGAAGCTTTCTTT
-	TRBV19	-	TRBJ2-7	CASSIGGHSYEQYF	TGTGCCAGTAGTATAGGAGGGCACTCCTACGAGCAGTACTTC
-	TRBV7-9	-	TRBJ1-2	CASSESGALANHGYTF	TGTGCCAGCAGCGAATCTGGGGCCCTCGCTAACCATGGCTACACCTTC
-	TRBV7-3	-	TRBJ1-5	CASSLGQGKPQHF	TGTGCCAGCAGCTTAGGGCAGGGCAAGCCCCAGCATTTT
TRBD1	TRBV5-1	-	TRBJ1-6	CASSGGTGIDSPLHF	TGCGCCAGCAGCGGCGGGACAGGAATAGATTCACCCCTCCACTTT
-	TRBV19	-	TRBJ2-7	CASSILLAKGGGEQYF	TGTGCCAGTAGTATATTACTAGCCAAAGGCGGCGGCGAGCAGTACTTC
TRBD2	TRBV7-9	-	TRBJ2-1	CASSSGGGTPYNEQFF	TGTGCCAGCAGCTCCGGGGGGGGGACACCTTACAATGAGCAGTTCTTC
TRBD1	TRBV5-1	once	TRBJ2-7	CASSLGGTGGSYEQYF	TGCGCCAGCAGCTTGGGGGGGACAGGGGGTTCCTACGAGCAGTACTTC
-	TRBV6-1	-	TRBJ1-2	CASRSFGSYGYTF	TGTGCCAGCAGGTCGTTCGGGTCCTATGGCTACACCTTC
-	TRBV29-1	-	TRBJ1-1	CSVEDWLGAMNTEAFF	TGCAGCGTTGAAGATTGGTTGGGAGCCATGAACACTGAAGCTTTCTTT
-	TRBV9	-	TRBJ1-3	CASSVRASSGNTIYF	TGTGCCAGCAGCGTCCGCGCAAGCTCTGGAAACACCATATATTTT
-	TRBV7-3	-	TRBJ1-1	CASSATGYTEAFF	TGTGCCAGCAGCGCAACAGGGTACACTGAAGCTTTCTTT
TRBD2	TRBV2	few	TRBJ2-1	CASRRGLAGGYNEQFF	TGTGCCAGCAGACGGGGACTAGCGGGAGGGTACAATGAGCAGTTCTTC
TRBD1	TRBV7-3	-	TRBJ2-1	CASSLTLQGAGEQFF	TGTGCCAGCAGCTTAACATTACAGGGGGCCGGTGAGCAGTTCTTC
TRBD1	TRBV5-6	-	TRBJ1-2	CASSSQTGQLGGYTF	TGTGCCAGCAGCTCACAGACAGGGCAACTGGGTGGCTACACCTTC
TRBD1	TRBV5-1	-	TRBJ2-1	CASSFGQGEQFF	TGCGCCAGCAGCTTCGGACAGGGTGAGCAGTTCTTC
TRBD1	TRBV7-2	once	TRBJ2-7	CASSDLTRGEQYF	TGTGCCAGCAGCGATCTGACCAGGGGGGAGCAGTACTTC
TRBD1	TRBV29-1	-	TRBJ2-1	CSVGGGTYNEQFF	TGCAGCGTTGGAGGGGGCACCTACAATGAGCAGTTCTTC
TRBD1	TRBV5-4	-	TRBJ1-6	CASSPDRGSSYNSPLHF	TGTGCCAGCAGCCCGGACAGGGGAAGCTCCTATAATTCACCCCTCCACTTT
TRBD1	TRBV27	-	TRBJ2-7	CASSPTGGQRVNEQYF	TGTGCCAGCAGTCCGACAGGGGGCCAACGGGTTAACGAGCAGTACTTC